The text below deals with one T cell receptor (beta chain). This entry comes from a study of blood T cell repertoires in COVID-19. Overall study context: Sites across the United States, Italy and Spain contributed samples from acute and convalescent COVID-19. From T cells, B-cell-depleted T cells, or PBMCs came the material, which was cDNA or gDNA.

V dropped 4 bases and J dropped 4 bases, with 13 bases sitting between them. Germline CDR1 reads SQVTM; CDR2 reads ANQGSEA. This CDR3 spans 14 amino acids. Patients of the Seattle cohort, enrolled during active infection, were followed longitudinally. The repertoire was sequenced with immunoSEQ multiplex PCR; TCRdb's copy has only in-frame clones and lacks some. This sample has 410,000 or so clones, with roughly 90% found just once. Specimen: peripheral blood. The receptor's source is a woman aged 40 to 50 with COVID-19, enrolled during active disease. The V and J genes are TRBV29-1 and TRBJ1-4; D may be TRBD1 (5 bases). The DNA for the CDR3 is TGCAGCGTTGGGGGCAGGGCCTTTAATGAAAAACTGTTTTTT. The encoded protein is CSVGGRAFNEKLFF.